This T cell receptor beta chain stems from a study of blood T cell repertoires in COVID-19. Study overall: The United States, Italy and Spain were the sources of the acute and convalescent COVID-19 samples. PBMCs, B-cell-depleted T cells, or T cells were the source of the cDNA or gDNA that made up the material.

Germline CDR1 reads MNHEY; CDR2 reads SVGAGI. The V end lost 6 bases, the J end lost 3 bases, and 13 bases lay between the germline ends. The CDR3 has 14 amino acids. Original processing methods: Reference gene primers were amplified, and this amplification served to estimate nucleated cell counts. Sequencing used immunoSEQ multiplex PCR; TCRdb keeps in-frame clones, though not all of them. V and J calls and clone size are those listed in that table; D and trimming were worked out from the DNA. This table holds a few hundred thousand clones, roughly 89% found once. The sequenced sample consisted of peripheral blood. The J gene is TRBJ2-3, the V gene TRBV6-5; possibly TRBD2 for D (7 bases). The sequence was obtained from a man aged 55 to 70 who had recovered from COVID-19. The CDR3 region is CASSPGGRTDTQYF. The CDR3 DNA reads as TGTGCCAGCAGCCCCGGGGGGCGAACAGATACGCAGTATTTT.